Listed below are T cell receptor beta chains from one sample, sequenced in a study of cytomegalovirus exposure and HLA in healthy donors. The table came from immunoSEQ multiplex PCR; TCRdb's copy has only in-frame clones and leaves some out. The profile shows some 140,000 clones, over 70% of them singletons. The sample consisted of PBMCs. The source is a man aged 30 to 45 in good health and CMV-seronegative. Each CDR3 is given with its conserved first and last residue. The order of the fields is J gene, V gene, D gene, clone size, CDR3 protein, CDR3 DNA. The D gene is left open where the match is weak. For some rows the clone size is stated as once, few or many, or as a class when expanded; others skip it.

TRBJ2-5	TRBV5-1	TRBD2	NA	CASSLALAGSETQYF	TGCGCCAGCAGCTTGGCACTAGCGGGATCTGAGACCCAGTACTTC
TRBJ2-3	TRBV5-5	TRBD2	NA	CASSLVGGGYTDTQYF	TGTGCCAGCAGCTTGGTTGGGGGGGGTTACACAGATACGCAGTATTTT
TRBJ2-2	TRBV11-2	NA	NA	CASSLRGAGGIDGELFF	TGTGCCAGCAGCCTCCGGGGGGCGGGCGGTATTGACGGGGAGCTGTTTTTT
TRBJ1-1	TRBV27	NA	NA	CASSQKPGLGTEAFF	TGTGCCAGCAGTCAAAAACCAGGGCTCGGGACTGAAGCTTTCTTT
TRBJ1-1	TRBV29-1	NA	few	CSVERGRAFF	TGCAGCGTTGAACGGGGGAGAGCTTTCTTT
TRBJ2-1	TRBV7-9	NA	few	CASSLFGSGSYNEQFF	TGTGCCAGCAGCTTATTTGGTAGCGGCTCCTACAATGAGCAGTTCTTC
TRBJ1-5	TRBV4-1	TRBD1	NA	CASSHPAGQGLVQPQHF	TGCGCCAGCAGCCATCCCGCGGGACAGGGACTTGTTCAGCCCCAGCATTTT
TRBJ1-5	TRBV6-5	NA	NA	CASGEGNQPQHF	TGTGCCAGCGGAGAGGGCAATCAGCCCCAGCATTTT
TRBJ2-2	TRBV5-3	NA	few	CARSPAIPGNTGELFF	TGTGCCAGAAGCCCGGCCATCCCAGGTAACACCGGGGAGCTGTTTTTT
TRBJ2-5	TRBV9	TRBD2	NA	CASSVRGGQAQETQYF	TGTGCCAGCAGCGTTCGGGGGGGCCAGGCGCAAGAGACCCAGTACTTC
TRBJ2-5	TRBV5-1	TRBD2	NA	CASTYLAGGGETQYF	TGCGCCAGCACCTATTTAGCGGGAGGAGGAGAGACCCAGTACTTC
TRBJ2-7	TRBV10-3	TRBD1	NA	CAISPSETGAGQYF	TGTGCCATCAGTCCCTCCGAGACAGGGGCTGGGCAGTACTTC
TRBJ1-2	TRBV2	TRBD1	NA	CASSGGTYGYTF	TGTGCCAGCTCAGGGGGCACCTATGGCTACACCTTC
TRBJ1-6	TRBV28	TRBD1	NA	CASSPTFGTGDSPLHF	TGTGCCAGCAGTCCTACCTTCGGGACAGGGGATTCACCCCTCCACTTT
TRBJ1-2	TRBV9	NA	NA	CASSVGGVRGTINHGYTF	TGTGCCAGCAGCGTAGGGGGTGTGAGAGGGACAATAAATCATGGCTACACCTTC
TRBJ1-5	TRBV7-9	TRBD1	NA	CASSAGTGRNQPQHF	TGTGCCAGCAGTGCCGGGACAGGGCGCAATCAGCCCCAGCATTTT
TRBJ2-1	TRBV10-3	NA	NA	CAIRDSGHNEQFF	TGTGCCATCAGGGACTCTGGCCACAATGAGCAGTTCTTC
TRBJ1-5	TRBV4-3	NA	NA	CASSQDGNQPQHF	TGCGCCAGCAGCCAAGACGGCAATCAGCCCCAGCATTTT
TRBJ1-2	TRBV5-4	NA	few	CASSLAFNYGYTF	TGTGCCAGCAGCTTGGCATTTAACTATGGCTACACCTTC
TRBJ2-7	TRBV27	TRBD2	NA	CASSFLTLSGRSYEQYF	TGTGCCAGCAGTTTCCTGACCCTTAGCGGGAGATCATACGAGCAGTACTTC
TRBJ2-5	TRBV14	NA	NA	CASSPLGETQYF	TGTGCCAGCAGCCCTCTCGGAGAGACCCAGTACTTC
TRBJ2-7	TRBV15	TRBD2	NA	CATSVRTSGTYEQYF	TGTGCCACCAGCGTCCGGACTAGCGGAACCTACGAGCAGTACTTC
TRBJ2-7	TRBV6-6	NA	NA	CASSYLDSSEQYF	TGTGCCAGCAGTTACCTTGATAGTTCGGAGCAGTACTTC
TRBJ2-5	TRBV13	TRBD2	NA	CASSLGAGGSQETQYF	TGTGCCAGCAGCTTAGGAGCGGGAGGGTCCCAAGAGACCCAGTACTTC
TRBJ1-2	TRBV28	TRBD1	once	CASTLGQGIYGYTF	TGTGCCAGCACCCTCGGACAGGGTATTTATGGCTACACCTTC
TRBJ2-6	TRBV28	NA	NA	CASSPGVGVVSGANVLTF	TGTGCCAGCAGCCCCGGTGTAGGGGTAGTATCTGGGGCCAACGTCCTGACTTTC
TRBJ2-3	TRBV5-1	NA	NA	CASSLGGADTQYF	TGCGCCAGCAGCTTGGGAGGTGCAGATACGCAGTATTTT
TRBJ2-5	TRBV2	TRBD2	once	CASRLAGEETQYF	TGTGCCAGCAGACTAGCGGGAGAAGAGACCCAGTACTTC
TRBJ2-5	TRBV19	NA	NA	CASSIAGEGQETQYF	TGTGCCAGTAGTATAGCAGGGGAGGGACAAGAGACCCAGTACTTC
TRBJ1-6	TRBV4-3	NA	NA	CASSQGLDYNSPLHF	TGCGCCAGCAGCCAAGGACTAGACTATAATTCACCCCTCCACTTT
TRBJ1-1	TRBV28	TRBD1	few	CASTMGQGRRTEAFF	TGTGCCAGCACCATGGGACAGGGAAGAAGGACTGAAGCTTTCTTT